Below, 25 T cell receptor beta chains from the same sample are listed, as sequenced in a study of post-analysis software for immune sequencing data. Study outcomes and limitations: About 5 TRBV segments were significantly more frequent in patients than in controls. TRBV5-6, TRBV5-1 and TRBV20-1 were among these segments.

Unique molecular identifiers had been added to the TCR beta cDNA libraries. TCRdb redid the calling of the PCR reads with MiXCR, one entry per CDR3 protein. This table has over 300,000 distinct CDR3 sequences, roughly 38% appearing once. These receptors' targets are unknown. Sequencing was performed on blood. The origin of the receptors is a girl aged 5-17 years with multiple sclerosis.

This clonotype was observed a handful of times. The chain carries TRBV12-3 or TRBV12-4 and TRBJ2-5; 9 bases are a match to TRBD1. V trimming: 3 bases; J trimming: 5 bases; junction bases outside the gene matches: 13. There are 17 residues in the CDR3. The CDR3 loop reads CASSFYNLQGARETQYF. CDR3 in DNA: TGTGCCAGCAGTTTTTATAACTTACAGGGGGCTCGGGAGACCCAGTACTTC.

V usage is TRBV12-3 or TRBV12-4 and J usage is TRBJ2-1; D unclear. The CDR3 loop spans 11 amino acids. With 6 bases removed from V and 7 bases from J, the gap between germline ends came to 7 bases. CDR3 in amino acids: CASRRGNEQFF. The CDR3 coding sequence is TGTGCCAGCAGACGCGGAAATGAGCAGTTCTTC.

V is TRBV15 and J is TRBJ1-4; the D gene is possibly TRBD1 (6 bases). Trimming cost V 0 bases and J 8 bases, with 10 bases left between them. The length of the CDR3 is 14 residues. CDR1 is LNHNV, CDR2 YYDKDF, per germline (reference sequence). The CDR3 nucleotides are TGTGCCACCAGCAGAGACAGGGGATACGAAAAACTGTTTTTT. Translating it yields CATSRDRGYEKLFF.

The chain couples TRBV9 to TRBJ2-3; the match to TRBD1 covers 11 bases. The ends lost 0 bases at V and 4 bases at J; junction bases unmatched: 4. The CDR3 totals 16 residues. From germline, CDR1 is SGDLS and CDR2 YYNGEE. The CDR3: CASSVEGTGGSDTQYF. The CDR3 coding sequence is TGTGCCAGCAGCGTAGAGGGGACAGGGGGTTCAGATACGCAGTATTTT.

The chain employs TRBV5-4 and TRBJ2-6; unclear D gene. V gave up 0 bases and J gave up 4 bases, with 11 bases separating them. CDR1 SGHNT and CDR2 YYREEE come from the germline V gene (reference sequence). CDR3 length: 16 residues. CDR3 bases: TGTGCCAGCAGCTTGGGGAAGAGACGAGGGGCCAACGTCCTGACTTTC. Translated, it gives CASSLGKRRGANVLTF.

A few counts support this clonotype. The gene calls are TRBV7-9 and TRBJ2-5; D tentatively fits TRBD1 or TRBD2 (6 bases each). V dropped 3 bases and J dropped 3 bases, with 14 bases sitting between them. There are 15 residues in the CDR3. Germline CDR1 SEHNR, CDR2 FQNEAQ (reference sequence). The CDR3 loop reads CASSLRGTHKETQYF. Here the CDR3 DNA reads TGTGCCAGCAGCTTGAGGGGGACTCATAAAGAGACCCAGTACTTC.

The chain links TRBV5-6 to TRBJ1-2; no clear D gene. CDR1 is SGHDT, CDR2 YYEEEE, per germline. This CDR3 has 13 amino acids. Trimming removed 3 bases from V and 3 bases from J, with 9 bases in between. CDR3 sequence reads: CASSSEGYYGYTF. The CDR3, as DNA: TGTGCCAGCAGCTCCGAGGGCTACTATGGCTACACCTTC.

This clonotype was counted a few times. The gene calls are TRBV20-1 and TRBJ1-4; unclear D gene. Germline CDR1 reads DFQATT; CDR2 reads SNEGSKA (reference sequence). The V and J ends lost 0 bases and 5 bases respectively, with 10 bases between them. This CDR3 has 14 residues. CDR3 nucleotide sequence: TGCAGTGCTAGAGATAGGTCGGGGAATGAAAAACTGTTTTTT. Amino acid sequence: CSARDRSGNEKLFF.

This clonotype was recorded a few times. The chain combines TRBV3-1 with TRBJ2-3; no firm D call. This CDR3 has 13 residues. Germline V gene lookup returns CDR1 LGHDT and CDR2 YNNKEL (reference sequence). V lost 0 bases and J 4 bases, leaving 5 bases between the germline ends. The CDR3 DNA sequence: TGTGCCAGCAGCCAAGATATCCCAGATACGCAGTATTTT. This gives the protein CASSQDIPDTQYF.

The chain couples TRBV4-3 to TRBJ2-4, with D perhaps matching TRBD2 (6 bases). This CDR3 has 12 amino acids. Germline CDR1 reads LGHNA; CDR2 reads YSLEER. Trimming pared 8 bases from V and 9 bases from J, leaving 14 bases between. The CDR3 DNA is TGCGCCAGCCGAAAAGGGCGGGGCATTCAGTACTTC. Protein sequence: CASRKGRGIQYF.

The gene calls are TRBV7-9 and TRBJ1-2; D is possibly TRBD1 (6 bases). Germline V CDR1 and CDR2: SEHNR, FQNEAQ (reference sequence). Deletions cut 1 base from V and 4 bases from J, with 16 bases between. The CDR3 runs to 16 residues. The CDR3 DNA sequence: TGTGCCAGCAGCTTAGGATACAGGGATACTAGCTATGGCTACACCTTC. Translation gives CASSLGYRDTSYGYTF.

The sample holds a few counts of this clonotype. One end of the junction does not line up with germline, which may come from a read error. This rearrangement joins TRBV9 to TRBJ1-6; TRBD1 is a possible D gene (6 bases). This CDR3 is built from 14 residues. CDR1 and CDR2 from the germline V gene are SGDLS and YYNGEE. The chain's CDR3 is CASSWGREDSPPHF. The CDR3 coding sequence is TGTGCCAGCAGCTGGGGGCGAGAAGATTCACCCCCCCACTTT.

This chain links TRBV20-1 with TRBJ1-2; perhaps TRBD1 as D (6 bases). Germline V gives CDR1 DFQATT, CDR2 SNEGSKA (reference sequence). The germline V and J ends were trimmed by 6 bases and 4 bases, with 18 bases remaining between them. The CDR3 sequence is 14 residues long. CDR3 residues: CSATLDRPPYGYTF. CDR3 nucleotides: TGCAGTGCCACCCTCGACAGGCCGCCCTATGGCTACACCTTC.

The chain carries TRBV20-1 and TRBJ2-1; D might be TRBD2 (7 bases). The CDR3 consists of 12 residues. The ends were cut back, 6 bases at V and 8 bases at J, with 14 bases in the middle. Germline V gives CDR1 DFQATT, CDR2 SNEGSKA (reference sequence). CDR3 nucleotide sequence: TGCAGTGCCCCCGGCGGGGGCCATGAGCAGTTCTTC. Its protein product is CSAPGGGHEQFF.

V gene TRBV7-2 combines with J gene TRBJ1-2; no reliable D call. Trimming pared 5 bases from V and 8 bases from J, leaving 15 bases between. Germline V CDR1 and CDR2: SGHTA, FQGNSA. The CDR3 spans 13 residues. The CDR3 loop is CASSSGMAVGYTF. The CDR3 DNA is TGTGCCAGCAGCAGCGGGATGGCAGTCGGCTACACCTTC.

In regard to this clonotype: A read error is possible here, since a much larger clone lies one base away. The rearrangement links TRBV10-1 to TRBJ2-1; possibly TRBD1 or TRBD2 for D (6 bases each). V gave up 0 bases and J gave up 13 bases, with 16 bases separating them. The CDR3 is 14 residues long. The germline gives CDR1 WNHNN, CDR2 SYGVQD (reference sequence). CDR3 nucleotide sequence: TGCGCCAGCAGTGAGTCGGGGGGCCGGGAGACCCAGTTCTTC. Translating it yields CASSESGGRETQFF.

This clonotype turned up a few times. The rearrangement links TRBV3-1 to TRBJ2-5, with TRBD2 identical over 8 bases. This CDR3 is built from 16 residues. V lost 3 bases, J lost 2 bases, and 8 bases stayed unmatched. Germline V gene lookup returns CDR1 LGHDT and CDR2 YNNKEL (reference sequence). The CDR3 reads CASSHWAGGKQETQYF. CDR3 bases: TGTGCCAGCAGCCATTGGGCGGGGGGTAAACAAGAGACCCAGTACTTC.

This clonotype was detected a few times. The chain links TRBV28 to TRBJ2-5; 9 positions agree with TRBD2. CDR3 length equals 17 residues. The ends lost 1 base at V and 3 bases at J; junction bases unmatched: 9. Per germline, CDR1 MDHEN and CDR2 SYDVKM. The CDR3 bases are TGTGCCAGCAGTTTATCAGGCGGGGGGGCCTTGAAAGAGACCCAGTACTTC. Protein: CASSLSGGGALKETQYF.

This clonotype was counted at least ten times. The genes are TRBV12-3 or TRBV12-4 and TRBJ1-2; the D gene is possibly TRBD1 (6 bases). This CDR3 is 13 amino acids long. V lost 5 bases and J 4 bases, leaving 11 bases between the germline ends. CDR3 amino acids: CASSPGQFYGYTF. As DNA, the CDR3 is TGTGCCAGCAGTCCCGGACAGTTCTATGGCTACACCTTC.

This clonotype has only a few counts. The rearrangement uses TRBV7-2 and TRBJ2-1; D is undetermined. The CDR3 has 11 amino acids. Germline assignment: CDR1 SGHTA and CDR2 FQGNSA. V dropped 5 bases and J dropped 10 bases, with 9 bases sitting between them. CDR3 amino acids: CASSGVGEQFF. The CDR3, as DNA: TGTGCCAGCAGCGGCGTTGGCGAGCAGTTCTTC.

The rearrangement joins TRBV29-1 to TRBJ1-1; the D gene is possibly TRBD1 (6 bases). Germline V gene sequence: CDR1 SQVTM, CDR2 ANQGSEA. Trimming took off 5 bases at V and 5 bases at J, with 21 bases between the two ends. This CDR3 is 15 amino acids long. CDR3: CSVIQGLLEGTEAFF. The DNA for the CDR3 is TGCAGCGTTATACAGGGTTTGTTGGAGGGAACTGAAGCTTTCTTT.

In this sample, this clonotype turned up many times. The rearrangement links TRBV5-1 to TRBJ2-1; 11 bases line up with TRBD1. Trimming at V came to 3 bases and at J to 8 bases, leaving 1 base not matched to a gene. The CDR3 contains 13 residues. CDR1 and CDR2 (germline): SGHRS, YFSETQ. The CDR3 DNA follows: TGCGCCAGCAGCTCGGGACAGGGGGATGAGCAGTTCTTC. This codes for CASSSGQGDEQFF.

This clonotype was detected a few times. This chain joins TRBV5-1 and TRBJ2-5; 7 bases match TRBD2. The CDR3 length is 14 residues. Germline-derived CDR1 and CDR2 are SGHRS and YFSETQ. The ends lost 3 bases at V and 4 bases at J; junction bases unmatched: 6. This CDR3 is CASSWTRFGETQYF. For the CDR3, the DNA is TGCGCCAGCAGCTGGACTAGATTTGGAGAGACCCAGTACTTC.

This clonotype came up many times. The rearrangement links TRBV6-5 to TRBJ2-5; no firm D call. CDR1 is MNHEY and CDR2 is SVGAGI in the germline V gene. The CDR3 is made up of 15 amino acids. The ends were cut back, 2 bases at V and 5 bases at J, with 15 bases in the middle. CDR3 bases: TGTGCCAGCAGTTACGGGGTCGGTCCGTGGGAGACCCAGTACTTC. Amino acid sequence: CASSYGVGPWETQYF.

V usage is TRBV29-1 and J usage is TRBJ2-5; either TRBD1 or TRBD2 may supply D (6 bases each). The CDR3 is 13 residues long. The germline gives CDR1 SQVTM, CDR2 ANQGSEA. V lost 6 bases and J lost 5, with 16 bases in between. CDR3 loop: CSVAGGGQETQYF. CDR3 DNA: TGCAGCGTCGCCGGGGGCGGTCAGGAGACCCAGTACTTC. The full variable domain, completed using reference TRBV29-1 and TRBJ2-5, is SAVISQKPSRDICQRGTSLTIQCQVDSQVTMMFWYRQQPGQSLTLIATANQGSEATYESGFVIDKFPISRPNLTFSTLTVSNMSPEDSSIYLCSVAGGGQETQYFGPGTRLLVL.